This T cell receptor (beta chain) emerged from a study of blood T cells in healthy people across ages. Study results and caveats: Roughly linearly, TCR beta diversity per million T cells fell as age increased. The study found more naive CD4+ cells and higher diversity in long-lived than aged donors.

Sample-barcoded 5' priming and a J-beta primer mix drove a second PCR of roughly 7 to 11 cycles. TCRdb processed the 5' RACE reads anew with MiXCR; each CDR3 protein has one entry. This sample has about 1.4 million distinct CDR3 sequences, with 45% to 70% found just once. In terms of origin and age, donors were healthy Caucasian individuals from Russia aged 6 to 90. Per-sample PBMC isolation yielded at least 7 million cells. With respect to this clonotype: What it binds is not known.

The sequencing input was blood. This sequence originates from a man younger than 35 in good health.

The CDR3 DNA sequence: TGTGCCAGCACCGACAGGGGGCTCACCGGGGAGCTGTTTTTT. Protein product: CASTDRGLTGELFF. The chain joins TRBV6-6 to TRBJ2-2, with 10 bases aligning to TRBD1. The J segment lost 4 bases and the V segment lost 7 bases, leaving 3 bases of the junction unmatched. The CDR3 has 14 amino acids. The germline gives CDR1 MNHNY, CDR2 SVGAGI (reference sequence).